The 3 T cell receptor beta chains given below trace back to one sample, sequenced in a study of blood T cell repertoires in COVID-19. Only in-frame clones appear in the TCRdb table, and some are missing; sequencing was by immunoSEQ multiplex PCR. Of 80,000 to 95,000 clones listed, approximately 79% are singletons. Sequencing used peripheral blood. The receptors were gathered from a woman older than 75 with active or convalescent COVID-19.

The genes are TRBV5-4 and TRBJ1-6, with 10 bases lining up with TRBD1. V dropped 4 bases and J dropped 5; count of bases not matched to a gene: 9. Germline CDR1 and CDR2: SGHNT and YYREEE (reference sequence). The CDR3 is 17 amino acids. The DNA for the CDR3 is TGTGCCAGCAGCAAAAGGACAGGGGGATTTGATAATTCACCCCTCCACTTT. Translated, it gives CASSKRTGGFDNSPLHF.

The chain couples TRBV4-1 to TRBJ1-3; unclear D gene. The germline V gene has CDR1 MGHRA and CDR2 YSYEKL. V was shortened by 0 bases and J by 0 bases, with 15 bases between the two germline ends. There are 18 residues in the CDR3. CDR3 region: CASSQDMRLLTSGNTIYF. CDR3 bases: TGCGCCAGCAGCCAAGATATGCGACTCCTGACCTCTGGAAACACCATATATTTT.

This chain uses TRBV7-2 with TRBJ2-3; 13 bases are a match to TRBD2. This CDR3 spans 16 amino acids. The V and J ends lost 8 bases and 0 bases, in that order; junction bases with no gene match: 5. Germline V gene data show CDR1 as SGHTA and CDR2 as FQGNSA. The CDR3 sequence is CASALGLAGSTDTQYF. DNA for the CDR3: TGTGCCAGCGCCCTGGGACTAGCGGGGAGCACAGATACGCAGTATTTT.